These T cell receptor beta chains were read from a single sample in a study of prognosis after radiotherapy for stage I lung cancer. TCRdb reanalysed the multiplex PCR reads using MiXCR and keeps one entry per CDR3 protein. The top ten hold about 22% of the sample, which has just under 20,000 distinct CDR3 sequences, approximately 26% seen once. The specimen was PBMCs, collected before or after stereotactic body radiation therapy (not recorded which). Receptor source: a donor aged 50 or older with non-small cell lung cancer. Both conserved end residues are part of each CDR3. The D gene is left open where the match is weak. Clone size is given for some rows only: seen once, a few or many times, or a class if the clone is expanded.

>many|TRBV6-1|TRBJ2-2|TRBD2|15
TGTGCCAGCAGTCCGACTAGCGGGAGAACCGGGGAGCTGTTTTTT
CASSPTSGRTGELFF
>medium-sized|TRBV5-1|TRBJ1-6|TRBD1|16
TGCGCCAGCAGCTCACTCCCGGGACAGGGTAATTCACCCCTCCACTTT
CASSSLPGQGNSPLHF
>medium-sized|TRBV5-8|TRBJ1-3|NA|15
TGTGCCAGCAGCTTACAGGGAAAATCTGGAAACACCATATATTTT
CASSLQGKSGNTIYF
>many|TRBV28|TRBJ2-1|TRBD2|14
TGTGCCAGCAGCCTGGGACTAGCAAACAATGAGCAGTTCTTC
CASSLGLANNEQFF
>NA|TRBV12-5|TRBJ2-3|TRBD2|16
TGTGCTAGTCCCCTAGGGGAGCGGGGCCTCACAGATACGCAGTATTTT
CASPLGERGLTDTQYF
>medium-sized|TRBV19|TRBJ2-2|NA|15
TGTGCCAGTACCGAAACGCCGGAGGCCACCGGGGAGCTGTTTTTT
CASTETPEATGELFF
>medium-sized|TRBV11-3|TRBJ2-1|TRBD1|14
TGTGCCAGCAGCCGATGGGACAGGGAGGGTGAGCAGTTCTTC
CASSRWDREGEQFF
>many|TRBV7-7|TRBJ2-1|TRBD2|14
TGTGCTAGCAGTGCTAGCGGGACCAACAATGAGCAGTTCTTC
CASSASGTNNEQFF
>NA|TRBV7-8|TRBJ2-1|NA|15
TGTGCCAGCAGCTTTTGGACCGTCTCCTACAATGAGCAGTTCTTC
CASSFWTVSYNEQFF
>many|TRBV6-4|TRBJ1-3|NA|12
TGTGCCAGCAGCGTGAGGGGAAACACCATATATTTT
CASSVRGNTIYF
>many|TRBV28|TRBJ2-2|TRBD1|13
TGTGCCTACCGGGACAGGGGGCGCGGGGAGCTGTTTTTT
CAYRDRGRGELFF
>NA|TRBV18|TRBJ1-5|NA|14
TGTGCCAGCTCACCGCAAGGGTCACAGCAGCCCCAGCATTTT
CASSPQGSQQPQHF
>NA|TRBV20-1|TRBJ2-7|TRBD2|14
TGCAGTGCTAGAGGACCGGGACTAGCAGGCGTGCAGTACTTC
CSARGPGLAGVQYF
>many|TRBV4-1|TRBJ2-1|TRBD1|16
TGCGCCAGCAGCCAGGAGACAGGGGTACCCTCCAATGAGCAGTTCTTC
CASSQETGVPSNEQFF
>NA|TRBV20-1|TRBJ1-2|NA|15
TGCAGTTCTAGAGAAGGAAACCGATCTTTGCATGGCTACACCTTC
CSSREGNRSLHGYTF
>NA|TRBV7-9|TRBJ2-1|NA|15
TGTGCCAGCAGTCTCGACTCGACCCGACGCCATGAGCAGTTCTTC
CASSLDSTRRHEQFF
>NA|TRBV28|TRBJ2-6|NA|13
TGTGCCAGCAGTGACTCTGGGGCAAACGTCCTGACTTTC
CASSDSGANVLTF
>many|TRBV6-1|TRBJ2-1|TRBD2|14
TGTGCCAGCAGTAGGACTAGCGGGTGGAATGAGCAGTTCTTC
CASSRTSGWNEQFF
>NA|TRBV7-2|TRBJ2-1|TRBD2|15
TGTGCCAGCAGCCCTGCGGGACTAGCGTACGATGAGCAGCTCTTC
CASSPAGLAYDEQLF
>many|TRBV11-2|TRBJ2-1|NA|13
TGTGCCAGCAGCTCGGGACCTGGGAATGAGCAGTTCTTC
CASSSGPGNEQFF
>many|TRBV7-9|TRBJ2-1|TRBD2|15
TGTGCCAGCAGCCCGGAAGCGGGGGCGGGTGGTGAGCAGTTCTTC
CASSPEAGAGGEQFF
>many|TRBV6-1|TRBJ2-2|NA|15
TGTGCCAGTATCCCCCCGGAGGGGGACACCGGGGAGCTGTTTTTT
CASIPPEGDTGELFF
>medium-sized|TRBV12-3/TRBV12-4|TRBJ2-1|TRBD1|20
TGTGCCAGCAGTTTAGGGGACAGGGAGGTCAGCCGACGACCCTACAATGAGCAGTTCTTC
CASSLGDREVSRRPYNEQFF
>many|TRBV28|TRBJ1-2|TRBD1|14
TGTGCCAGCAGTTTCACAGGGGGGTCAGGCGGCTACACCTTC
CASSFTGGSGGYTF
>many|TRBV6-5|TRBJ2-7|TRBD2|16
TGTGCCAGCAGTTACGGGACTAGCGAGAGCTCCTACGAGCAGTACTTC
CASSYGTSESSYEQYF
>many|TRBV20-1|TRBJ2-7|NA|13
TGCAGTGCGGCCGATAATTGGGGCTACGAGCAGTACTTC
CSAADNWGYEQYF
>NA|TRBV27|TRBJ2-1|NA|14
TGTGTCAGCGGAACAAGGAGCTCCTACAATGAGCAGTTCTTC
CVSGTRSSYNEQFF
>many|TRBV4-3|TRBJ2-1|NA|15
TGCGCCAGCAGCCCGGACAGTTTTTCCTACAATGAGCAGTTCTTC
CASSPDSFSYNEQFF
>NA|TRBV27|TRBJ2-3|NA|12
TGTGCCAGCAGTTTAACACGGGATACGAAGTACTTT
CASSLTRDTKYF
>many|TRBV4-1|TRBJ2-1|TRBD2|16
TGCGCCAGCAGCCAAGTGTTTAGCGGGAGTTATAATGAGCAGTTCTTC
CASSQVFSGSYNEQFF
>many|TRBV10-2|TRBJ2-7|TRBD2|14
TGCGCCAGCAGTGGACTAGCGGGACTGTACGAGCAGTACTTC
CASSGLAGLYEQYF
>many|TRBV12-3/TRBV12-4|TRBJ2-3|TRBD2|16
TGTGCCAGCAGTTTAGTGCGGGCTAGCGGGTTAGATACGCAGTATTTT
CASSLVRASGLDTQYF
>many|TRBV20-1|TRBJ1-4|TRBD1|14
TGCAGTGCTAGAGTAGGACAGGGGGAAGGAAAACTGTTTTTT
CSARVGQGEGKLFF
>many|TRBV3-1|TRBJ2-3|NA|15
TGTGCCAGCAGCCAAGGTACCTCCAGCACAGATACGCAGTATTTT
CASSQGTSSTDTQYF
>many|TRBV2|TRBJ2-1|NA|13
TGTGCCAGCAGTGTTATGTCGTACAATGAGCAGTTCTTC
CASSVMSYNEQFF
>many|TRBV28|TRBJ2-2|NA|13
TGTGCCAGCAGTTTTGGTTACACCGGGGAGCTGTTTTTT
CASSFGYTGELFF
>many|TRBV7-9|TRBJ2-6|NA|19
TGTGCCAGCAGCCAGCGGTTCGGTGTAGGGGCCTCTGGGGCCAACGTCCTGACTTTC
CASSQRFGVGASGANVLTF
>NA|TRBV12-3/TRBV12-4|TRBJ2-1|NA|16
TGTGCCAGCATCCAGATACGGAGGAGCTCCTACAATGAGCAGTTCTTC
CASIQIRRSSYNEQFF
>many|TRBV27|TRBJ2-3|TRBD1|16
TGTGCCAGCAGTTTAGAGACAGGGGGCATCACAGATACGCAGTATTTT
CASSLETGGITDTQYF
>many|TRBV20-1|TRBJ2-7|TRBD2|14
TGCAGTGTGACTAGCGGGAGAGGGGCCTACGAGCAGTACTTC
CSVTSGRGAYEQYF
>many|TRBV3-1|TRBJ1-2|NA|12
TGTGCCAGCAGCCAATCGAGGAGTGGCTACACCTTC
CASSQSRSGYTF
>many|TRBV20-1|TRBJ2-7|TRBD2|13
TGCAGTGCTCAGGGGACTAGCGACTACGAGCAGTACTTC
CSAQGTSDYEQYF
>NA|TRBV6-1|TRBJ2-7|NA|11
TGTGCCAGCAGTGCCGGTACTGATCAGTACTTC
CASSAGTDQYF